This T cell receptor beta chain was obtained from a study of CD8 T cells in ankylosing spondylitis. Each CDR3 protein gets one entry after TCRdb re-called the 5' RACE reads with MiXCR. The sample yields about 240,000 distinct CDR3 sequences, 8% to 9.5% seen once. Trimming shortened V by 2 bases and J by 6 bases, and 14 bases separated the two germline ends. The CDR3 has 13 amino acids. Germline loops: CDR1 DFQATT, CDR2 SNEGSKA (reference sequence). At least ten counts were recorded for this clonotype. The source is a male donor with ankylosing spondylitis or in good health (not recorded which). The chain uses TRBV20-1 and TRBJ2-7, with D tentatively TRBD1 or TRBD2 (5 bases each). The source material was blood, either unsorted or a sorted T cell fraction (not recorded which). CDR3 sequence reads: CSARPAVGVEQYF. CDR3 DNA: TGCAGTGCTAGACCCGCGGTGGGGGTCGAGCAGTACTTC.